This T cell receptor beta chain was identified during a study of T cells in Graves' hyperthyroidism and ophthalmopathy. The study, taken as a whole, reports: Also found in blood were most expanded thyroid clonotypes above 0.001.

RNA transcripts provided the source from which TCR beta CDR3 regions were amplified. With the HTBI primer set, the TCR CDR3 went through a first round of RT-PCR. TCRdb passed the multiplex PCR reads through MiXCR, listing each CDR3 protein once. The sample has about 710,000 distinct CDR3 sequences, about a sixth seen once. The CDR3 length is 14 residues. Looked up from germline, CDR1 is KGHSH and CDR2 is LQKENI. J gave up 11 bases and V 1 base, and 6 bases lay outside the gene matches. There are many counts of this clonotype. Its antigen is not identified. The authors deemed Graves' hyperthyroidism stable absent ophthalmopathy progression within 18 months.

The rearrangement links TRBV18 to TRBJ1-1; 11 bases align to TRBD1. The sequencing input was blood. The TCR originated in a young man with Graves' hyperthyroidism. CDR3 amino acids: CASSPLDRGPGAFF. The CDR3 nucleotides are TGTGCCAGCTCACCACTGGACAGGGGGCCGGGCGCTTTCTTT.